Below, one T cell receptor (beta chain) is given with its context. Other nucleotide sequences in the sample specify the same CDR3. TCRdb's table, derived via immunoSEQ multiplex PCR, lists solely in-frame clones and lacks some. The top ten hold 15% to 20% of the sample, which has tens of thousands of clones, 70% to 90% seen once. The CDR3 is 15 amino acids. The V gene end was trimmed by 4 bases and the J gene end by 1 base; junction bases not matched to a gene: 1. Looked up from germline, CDR1 is MNHEY and CDR2 is SMNVEV (reference sequence). The entry originates in a study of T cell responses to AZD1222 COVID-19 vaccine.

The chain uses TRBV27 and TRBJ2-3, with 11 nucleotides matching TRBD2. This sequence was found in an adult in good health. This specimen consisted of peripheral blood, obtained on day 0 of AZD1222 vaccination. The chain's CDR3 is CASSSGLAGTDTQYF. The CDR3 DNA follows: TGTGCCAGCAGTTCGGGACTAGCGGGCACAGATACGCAGTATTTT.